The 27 T cell receptor beta chains listed next were all sequenced from one sample in a study of cytotoxic CD8 clonotypes in ibrutinib-treated CLL. The table came from immunoSEQ multiplex PCR; TCRdb's copy has only in-frame clones and leaves some out. The sample holds nearly 300,000 clones; around 76% are singletons and the top ten take around 5.1%. The sample consisted of PBMCs, taken at disease progression, from a patient treated with ibrutinib. The source of these receptors is a human donor with chronic lymphocytic leukemia.

V is TRBV29-1 and J is TRBJ2-3; 9 bases line up with TRBD1. The CDR3 is made up of 15 amino acids. Germline assignment: CDR1 SQVTM and CDR2 ANQGSEA. V lost 5 bases to trimming and J lost 3 bases; unmatched junction nucleotides: 9. The CDR3 protein is CSVNIQGAHTDTQYF. The CDR3 DNA reads TGCAGCGTTAACATACAGGGGGCGCATACAGATACGCAGTATTTT.

The chain combines TRBV9 with TRBJ2-7, with D possibly matching TRBD1 (7 bases). This CDR3 comprises 15 residues. Between the trimmed V and J ends, which lost 1 base and 0 bases, there was a span of 11 bases. Germline assignment: CDR1 SGDLS and CDR2 YYNGEE. CDR3 sequence reads: CASSVTGDSSYEQYF. CDR3 in DNA: TGTGCCAGCAGCGTAACGGGGGACAGCTCCTACGAGCAGTACTTC.

V usage is TRBV9 and J usage is TRBJ2-1, with 7 bases that match TRBD1. The V and J ends lost 1 base and 2 bases, in that order; junction bases with no gene match: 9. Germline-derived CDR1 and CDR2 are SGDLS and YYNGEE. The CDR3 loop spans 17 amino acids. In DNA form, the CDR3 reads TGTGCCAGCAGCGTAACCCTAGACAGGGAGCCCTACAATGAGCAGTTCTTC. Amino acids: CASSVTLDREPYNEQFF. The complete variable domain, with remaining parts taken from reference TRBV9 and TRBJ2-1, reads DSGVTQTPKHLITATGQRVTLRCSPRSGDLSVYWYQQSLDQGLQFLIQYYNGEERAKGNILERFSAQQFPDLHSELNLSSLELGDSALYFCASSVTLDREPYNEQFFGPGTRLTVL.

The chain combines TRBV19 with TRBJ2-2; 7 bases line up with TRBD1. V lost 8 bases, J lost 2 bases, and 14 bases stayed unmatched. The germline V gene encodes CDR1 LNHDA and CDR2 SQIVND (reference sequence). This CDR3 contains 17 residues. The CDR3 spells CASRSLRGRDNTGELFF. The CDR3 nucleotides are TGTGCCAGTCGCAGTCTTAGGGGGCGCGACAACACCGGGGAGCTGTTTTTT.

This clone showed up just a few times. The chain uses TRBV11-1 and TRBJ1-2, with D perhaps TRBD1 (5 bases). CDR3 length: 13 residues. V lost 2 bases, J lost 8 bases, and 12 bases lay in between. Germline V gives CDR1 SGHAT, CDR2 FQDESV (reference sequence). The CDR3 region is CASSLTVREGYTF. CDR3 in DNA: TGTGCCAGCAGCTTAACTGTCAGGGAAGGCTACACCTTC.

J is TRBJ2-4 and V is TRBV19; perhaps D is TRBD1 or TRBD2 (5 bases each). V was pared by 10 bases and J by 3 bases, with 28 bases between. The CDR3 length is 18 residues. CDR1 is LNHDA and CDR2 is SQIVND in the germline V gene (reference sequence). CDR3 DNA: TGTGCCACCTCTCCGGGGCAAGGCACGGGTTCCGACAAAAACATTCAGTACTTC. Translation: CATSPGQGTGSDKNIQYF.

CDR3 in amino acids: CASSQAIRFNYGYTF. CDR3 DNA: TGCGCCAGCAGCCAAGCGATCAGATTCAACTATGGCTACACCTTC. The rearrangement uses TRBV4-1 and TRBJ1-2; no clear D. Deletions cut 1 base from V and 2 bases from J, with 11 bases between. This CDR3 is 15 amino acids long. CDR1 and CDR2 (germline): MGHRA, YSYEKL.

This clone appeared a few times. This sample also contains other DNA sequences that code for the same CDR3. The J gene is TRBJ2-5, the V gene TRBV18; D gene ambiguous. CDR3 length: 11 amino acids. CDR1 is KGHSH, CDR2 LQKENI, per germline. The V end was cut by 3 bases, the J end by 1 base, with 0 bases between. The CDR3 DNA follows: TGTGCCAGCTCACCCCAAGAGACCCAGTACTTC. This codes for CASSPQETQYF.

CDR3 residues: CASSSNPTAGFNNSPLHF. The CDR3 DNA sequence: TGTGCCAGCAGCTCCAACCCCACAGCGGGGTTTAATAATTCACCCCTCCACTTT. The chain recombines TRBV7-6 with TRBJ1-6, with D unclear. V lost 4 bases and J 5 bases, leaving 21 bases between the germline ends. The CDR3 sequence is 18 residues long. The germline gives CDR1 SGHVS, CDR2 FNYEAQ.

This chain uses TRBV29-1 with TRBJ1-2; 10 positions match TRBD1. Germline V lookup: CDR1 SQVTM, CDR2 ANQGSEA. The V segment lost 7 bases and the J segment 3 bases; nucleotides outside the gene matches: 5. This CDR3 is built from 13 residues. CDR3 protein: CSAATGGDYGYTF. For the CDR3, the DNA is TGCAGCGCCGCGACAGGGGGCGACTATGGCTACACCTTC.

This clone showed up just a few times. The V call is TRBV6-5, the J call TRBJ1-5; D perhaps matches TRBD1 (5 bases). The V end was cut by 6 bases, the J end by 8 bases, with 20 bases between. Germline CDR1 is MNHEY and CDR2 is SVGAGI. This CDR3 region has 15 residues. CDR3 nucleotides: TGTGCCAGCAGGCGCACCGGGACCGCGTGGGAGCCCCAGCATTTT. Its protein product is CASRRTGTAWEPQHF.

This chain links TRBV4-1 with TRBJ1-1; D is unresolved. Trimming shortened V by 2 bases and J by 4 bases, and 14 bases separated the two germline ends. CDR3 length: 15 amino acids. The germline V gene encodes CDR1 MGHRA and CDR2 YSYEKL. Written as DNA, the CDR3 is TGCGCCAGCAGCCAATTCCCGGAGGCTGGCACTGAAGCTTTCTTT. Its translation is CASSQFPEAGTEAFF.

The V gene is TRBV5-6, the J gene TRBJ1-2; D gene unclear. The germline CDR1 and CDR2 sequences are SGHDT and YYEEEE. Trimming removed 4 bases at V and 3 bases at J, with 22 bases between. The CDR3 sequence is 17 residues long. The CDR3 DNA is TGTGCCAGCAGCCCAAAGGGAGCACCCCCGAACCACTATGGCTACACCTTC. It encodes CASSPKGAPPNHYGYTF.

This chain connects TRBV10-1 to TRBJ2-1, with a possible D match to TRBD2 (5 bases). Per the germline V gene, CDR1 is WNHNN and CDR2 is SYGVQD (reference sequence). V lost 2 bases and J 3 bases, leaving 14 bases between the germline ends. The CDR3 loop spans 16 amino acids. Here the CDR3 reads CASSEVAGIIYNEQFF. Written as DNA, the CDR3 is TGCGCCAGCAGTGAGGTAGCCGGGATTATCTACAATGAGCAGTTCTTC.

The rearrangement uses TRBV4-1 and TRBJ1-5; D gene ambiguous. V gave up 2 bases and J gave up 6 bases, with 5 bases separating them. This CDR3 is 12 amino acids long. Germline assignment: CDR1 MGHRA and CDR2 YSYEKL. CDR3 amino acids: CASSQTGQPQHF. CDR3 nucleotide sequence: TGCGCCAGCAGCCAAACTGGTCAGCCCCAGCATTTT.

V is TRBV5-1 and J is TRBJ1-4, with D maybe TRBD1 (6 bases). Germline loops: CDR1 SGHRS, CDR2 YFSETQ. Trimming took off 1 base at V and 11 bases at J, with 24 bases between the two ends. The CDR3 covers 17 residues. The CDR3 nucleotides read TGCGCCAGCAGCTTGAAGGGGTTAAGGGGGTCCATTGGGAAACTGTTTTTT. Its protein is CASSLKGLRGSIGKLFF.

The chain carries TRBV6-1 and TRBJ2-1; 13 nucleotides agree with TRBD2. The V segment lost 7 bases and the J segment 9 bases; nucleotides outside the gene matches: 6. The CDR3 is 14 residues long. The V gene's germline CDR1 is MNHNS and CDR2 SASEGT. The CDR3 nucleotides read TGTGCCAGCAAGCGGACTAGCGGGGGCTTTGAGCAGTTCTTC. Protein: CASKRTSGGFEQFF.

V and J are TRBV29-1 and TRBJ2-7; D remains ambiguous. Trimming removed 5 bases at V and 0 bases at J, with 11 bases between. Germline V lookup: CDR1 SQVTM, CDR2 ANQGSEA. The CDR3 loop spans 13 amino acids. The CDR3 DNA sequence: TGCAGCGTTCGTGTGGGGATCTCCTACGAGCAGTACTTC. Its protein is CSVRVGISYEQYF.

This rearrangement joins TRBV27 to TRBJ1-2; maybe TRBD1 (5 bases). CDR1 and CDR2 from the germline V gene are MNHEY and SMNVEV (reference sequence). V shed 3 bases and J shed 4 bases, with 18 bases lying between them. This CDR3 region has 16 residues. The CDR3, as DNA: TGTGCCAGCAGTTTGGCCAGGGAACGGGAGGGCTATGGCTACACCTTC. Amino acids: CASSLAREREGYGYTF.

V and J are TRBV5-1 and TRBJ1-2, with D possibly matching TRBD1 (5 bases). The germline V and J ends were trimmed by 7 bases and 1 base, with 11 bases remaining between them. This CDR3 is built from 13 residues. The germline V gene encodes CDR1 SGHRS and CDR2 YFSETQ. The CDR3 bases are TGCGCCAGCGGCTCGGGACTTAACTATGGCTACACCTTC. It codes for CASGSGLNYGYTF.

J is TRBJ1-5 and V is TRBV6-6; D is undetermined. The germline V gene has CDR1 MNHNY and CDR2 SVGAGI (reference sequence). CDR3 size: 16 residues. Deletions cut 2 bases from V and 4 bases from J, with 15 bases between. The CDR3 sequence: CASSYRTAIRNQPQHF. CDR3 nucleotides: TGTGCCAGCAGTTACCGGACGGCGATACGGAATCAGCCCCAGCATTTT.

This clone was counted only a few times. V is TRBV10-1 and J is TRBJ1-4, with D perhaps TRBD1 (6 bases). V was cut by 8 bases and J by 4 bases, with 11 bases left in between. CDR1 and CDR2 (germline): WNHNN, SYGVQD (reference sequence). This CDR3 is built from 13 residues. CDR3 protein: CASSDRINEKLFF. The CDR3 region has the DNA TGCGCCAGCTCTGACAGGATTAATGAAAAACTGTTTTTT.

This clone appeared a few times. V and J are TRBV29-1 and TRBJ1-5; D not resolved. The germline CDR1 and CDR2 sequences are SQVTM and ANQGSEA. V lost 4 bases to trimming and J lost 5 bases, with 12 bases between them. The CDR3 has 13 amino acids. In DNA form, the CDR3 reads TGCAGCGTTGCCTCTTCCATCGATCAGCCCCAGCATTTT. It translates to CSVASSIDQPQHF.

The rearrangement uses TRBV5-6 and TRBJ2-2; TRBD1 matches 9 bases. Germline CDR1 and CDR2: SGHDT and YYEEEE. The CDR3 spans 16 residues. V dropped 5 bases and J dropped 4; count of bases not matched to a gene: 9. This chain's CDR3 is CASSSRDRVVTGELFF. The CDR3 DNA follows: TGTGCCAGCAGTTCCCGGGACAGGGTAGTCACCGGGGAGCTGTTTTTT. Together with reference TRBV5-6 and TRBJ2-2, the CDR3 gives the full variable domain: DAGVTQSPTHLIKTRGQQVTLRCSPKSGHDTVSWYQQALGQGPQFIFQYYEEEERQRGNFPDRFSGHQFPNYSSELNVNALLLGDSALYLCASSSRDRVVTGELFFGEGSRLTVL.

The rearrangement links TRBV6-5 to TRBJ1-2, with 11 bases aligning to TRBD1. Germline-derived CDR1 and CDR2 are MNHEY and SVGAGI. The CDR3 covers 14 residues. V lost 6 bases, J lost 4 bases, and 4 bases stayed unmatched. DNA for the CDR3: TGTGCCAGCAGACGGACAGGGGGCTTCTATGGCTACACCTTC. Amino acid sequence: CASRRTGGFYGYTF.

This clone occurred a few times. The genes are TRBV19 and TRBJ2-7; D is unresolved. V was trimmed by 6 bases and J by 5 bases, leaving 11 bases between them. The CDR3 runs 12 residues. CDR1 is LNHDA, CDR2 SQIVND, per germline (reference sequence). CDR3 bases: TGTGCCAGTAGCGGGCCTTGGAACGAGCAGTACTTC. Protein product: CASSGPWNEQYF.

The chain joins TRBV5-1 to TRBJ2-3, with TRBD2 matching 16 bases. The CDR3 is made up of 18 amino acids. After removal of 4 bases from V and 6 bases from J, the junction contained 11 bases not matched to a gene. Looked up from germline, CDR1 is SGHRS and CDR2 is YFSETQ. CDR3 region: CASSKPGLAGGPSDTQYF. CDR3 DNA sequence: TGCGCCAGCAGCAAACCGGGACTAGCGGGAGGGCCATCGGATACGCAGTATTTT.